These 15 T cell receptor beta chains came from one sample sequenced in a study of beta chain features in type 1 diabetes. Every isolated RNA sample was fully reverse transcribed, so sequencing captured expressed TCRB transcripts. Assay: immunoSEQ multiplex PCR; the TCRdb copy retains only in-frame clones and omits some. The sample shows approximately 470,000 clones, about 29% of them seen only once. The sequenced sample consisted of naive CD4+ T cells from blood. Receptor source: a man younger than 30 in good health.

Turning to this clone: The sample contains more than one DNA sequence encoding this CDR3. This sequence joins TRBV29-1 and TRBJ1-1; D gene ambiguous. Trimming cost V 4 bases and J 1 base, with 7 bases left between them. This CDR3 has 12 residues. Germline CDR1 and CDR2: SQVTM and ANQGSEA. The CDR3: CSVGPGNTEAFF. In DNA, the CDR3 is TGCAGCGTTGGACCAGGGAACACTGAAGCTTTCTTT.

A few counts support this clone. CDR3: CAWTAGTSTDTQYF. In DNA, the CDR3 is TGTGCCTGGACCGCCGGGACTAGCACAGATACGCAGTATTTT. V gene TRBV30 combines with J gene TRBJ2-3, with a tentative D call TRBD2 (6 bases). Per the germline V gene, CDR1 is GTSNPN and CDR2 is SVGIG (reference sequence). The CDR3 has 14 amino acids. With 4 bases removed from V and 0 bases from J, the gap between germline ends came to 11 bases.

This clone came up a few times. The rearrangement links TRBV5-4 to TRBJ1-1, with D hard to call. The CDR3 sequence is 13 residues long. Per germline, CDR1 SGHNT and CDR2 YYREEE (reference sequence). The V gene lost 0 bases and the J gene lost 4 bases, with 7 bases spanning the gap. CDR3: CASSLAAGTEAFF. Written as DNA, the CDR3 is TGTGCCAGCAGCTTGGCGGCAGGCACTGAAGCTTTCTTT.

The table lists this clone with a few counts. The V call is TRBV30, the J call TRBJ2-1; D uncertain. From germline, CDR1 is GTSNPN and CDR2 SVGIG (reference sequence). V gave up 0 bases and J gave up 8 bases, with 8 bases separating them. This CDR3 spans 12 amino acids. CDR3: CAWSVEEYEQFF. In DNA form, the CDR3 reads TGTGCCTGGAGTGTTGAGGAGTATGAGCAGTTCTTC.

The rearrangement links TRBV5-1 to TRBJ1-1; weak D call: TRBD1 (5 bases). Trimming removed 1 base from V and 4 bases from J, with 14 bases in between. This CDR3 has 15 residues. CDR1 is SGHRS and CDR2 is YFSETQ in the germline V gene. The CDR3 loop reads CASSLQGLRGTEAFF. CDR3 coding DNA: TGCGCCAGCAGCTTGCAGGGCCTGAGGGGCACTGAAGCTTTCTTT.

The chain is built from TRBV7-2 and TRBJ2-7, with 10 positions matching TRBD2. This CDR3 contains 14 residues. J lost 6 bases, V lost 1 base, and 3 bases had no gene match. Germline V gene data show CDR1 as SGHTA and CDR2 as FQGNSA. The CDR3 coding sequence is TGTGCCAGCAGCTTAGGGCTAGCGGGAGCCGAGCAGTACTTC. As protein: CASSLGLAGAEQYF.

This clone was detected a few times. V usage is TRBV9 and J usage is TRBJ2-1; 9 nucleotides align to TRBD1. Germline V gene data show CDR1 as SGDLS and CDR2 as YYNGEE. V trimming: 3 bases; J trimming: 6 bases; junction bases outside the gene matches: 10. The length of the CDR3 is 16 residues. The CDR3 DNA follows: TGTGCCAGCAGCGAACGGGACAGGGAGGCTTTCAATGAGCAGTTCTTC. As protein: CASSERDREAFNEQFF.

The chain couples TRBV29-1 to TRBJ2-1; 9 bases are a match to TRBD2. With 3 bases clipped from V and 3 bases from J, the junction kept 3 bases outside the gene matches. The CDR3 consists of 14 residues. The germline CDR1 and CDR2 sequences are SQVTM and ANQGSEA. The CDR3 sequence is CSVELAGFYNEQFF. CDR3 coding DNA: TGCAGCGTTGAGCTAGCGGGGTTCTACAATGAGCAGTTCTTC.

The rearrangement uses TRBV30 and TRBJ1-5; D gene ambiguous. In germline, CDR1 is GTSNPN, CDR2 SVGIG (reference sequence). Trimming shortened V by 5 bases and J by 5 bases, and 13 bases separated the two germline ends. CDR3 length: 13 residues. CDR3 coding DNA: TGTGCCTGGGGAGGTGGCGGGGATCAGCCCCAGCATTTT. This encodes CAWGGGGDQPQHF. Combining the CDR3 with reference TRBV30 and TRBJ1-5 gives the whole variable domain SQTIHQWPATLVQPVGSPLSLECTVEGTSNPNLYWYRQAAGRGLQLLFYSVGIGQISSEVPQNLSASRPQDRQFILSSKKLLLSDSGFYLCAWGGGGDQPQHFGDGTRLSIL.

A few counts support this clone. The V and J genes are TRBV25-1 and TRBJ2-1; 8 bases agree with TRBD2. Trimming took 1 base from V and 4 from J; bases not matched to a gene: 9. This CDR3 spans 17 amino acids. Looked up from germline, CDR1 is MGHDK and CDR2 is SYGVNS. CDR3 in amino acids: CASSEWGVSGAYNEQFF. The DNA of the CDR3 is TGTGCCAGCAGTGAATGGGGAGTTAGCGGGGCTTACAATGAGCAGTTCTTC.

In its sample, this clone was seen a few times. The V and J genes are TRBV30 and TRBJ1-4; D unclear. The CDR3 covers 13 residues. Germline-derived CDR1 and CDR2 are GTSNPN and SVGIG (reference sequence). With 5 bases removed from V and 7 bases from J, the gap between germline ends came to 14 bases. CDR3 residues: CAWSLRVGEKLFF. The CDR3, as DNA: TGTGCCTGGTCCCTGCGGGTGGGTGAAAAACTGTTTTTT.

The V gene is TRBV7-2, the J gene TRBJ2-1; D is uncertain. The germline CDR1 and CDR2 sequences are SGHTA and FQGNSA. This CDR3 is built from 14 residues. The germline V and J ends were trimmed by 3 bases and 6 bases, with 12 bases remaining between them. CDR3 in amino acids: CASSLPSPANEQFF. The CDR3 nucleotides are TGTGCCAGCAGCTTGCCGAGTCCGGCCAATGAGCAGTTCTTC.

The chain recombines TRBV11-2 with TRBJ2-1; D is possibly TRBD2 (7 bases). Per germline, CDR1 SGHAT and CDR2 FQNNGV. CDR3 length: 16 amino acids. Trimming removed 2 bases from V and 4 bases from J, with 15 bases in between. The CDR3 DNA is TGTGCCAGCAGCTTACCACCGGGGGGCTGGTACAATGAGCAGTTCTTC. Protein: CASSLPPGGWYNEQFF.

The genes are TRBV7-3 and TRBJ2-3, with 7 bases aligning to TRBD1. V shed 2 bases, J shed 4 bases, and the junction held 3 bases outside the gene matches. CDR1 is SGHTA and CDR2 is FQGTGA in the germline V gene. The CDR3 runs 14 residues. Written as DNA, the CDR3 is TGTGCCAGCAGCTTAGGCAGGGGGTCAGATACGCAGTATTTT. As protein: CASSLGRGSDTQYF.

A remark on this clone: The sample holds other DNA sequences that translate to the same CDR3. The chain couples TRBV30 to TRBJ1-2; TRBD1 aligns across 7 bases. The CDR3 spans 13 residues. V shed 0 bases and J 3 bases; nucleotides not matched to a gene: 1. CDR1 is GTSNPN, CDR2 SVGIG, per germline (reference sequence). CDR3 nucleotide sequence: TGTGCCTGGAGTGTAGACAGGGACTATGGCTACACCTTC. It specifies CAWSVDRDYGYTF.